One sample yielded the 26 T cell receptor beta chains listed below, sequenced in a study of regulatory T cells in long-lasting Graves disease. Time point specified: persistent/refractory GD, antithyroid drugs over 5 years with positive TRAb. TCR sequences were obtained from RNA taken from PBMCs. Arm-PCR of CDR3 regions and iRepertoire HTBI primers were used to build TCR beta libraries. One entry per CDR3 protein, called by TCRdb with MiXCR from the multiplex PCR reads. The table lists 450,000 or so distinct CDR3 sequences, roughly 23% of them singletons. The specimen was peripheral blood mononuclear cells (PBMCs), collected when the disease was refractory, from a patient treated with antithyroid drugs. The receptor source for this set is a female donor with Graves disease.

This clonotype has just a few counts. The chain joins TRBV20-1 to TRBJ1-4, with 11 bases fitting TRBD1. After removal of 2 bases from V and 5 bases from J, the junction contained 10 bases not matched to a gene. There are 17 residues in the CDR3. In germline, CDR1 is DFQATT, CDR2 SNEGSKA (reference sequence). CDR3 region: CSARSRWRDRGNEKLFF. CDR3 sequence (DNA): TGCAGTGCTAGATCCAGGTGGCGGGACAGGGGGAATGAAAAACTGTTTTTT.

This clonotype was seen more than once but under ten times. The J gene is TRBJ1-4, the V gene TRBV7-2, with 11 positions matching TRBD1. Germline CDR1 and CDR2: SGHTA and FQGNSA. The V segment lost 5 bases and the J segment 8 bases; nucleotides outside the gene matches: 7. The CDR3 has 15 amino acids. CDR3 DNA: TGTGCCAGCAGCCCGGACAGGGGGCGATGGGAAAAACTGTTTTTT. Amino acid sequence: CASSPDRGRWEKLFF.

This chain links TRBV5-1 with TRBJ2-4; TRBD1 agrees at 7 bases. In germline, CDR1 is SGHRS, CDR2 YFSETQ. Unmatched junction bases numbered 6, after V lost 4 bases and J lost 8 bases. The CDR3 contains 13 residues. The CDR3 here is CASSRQGSDIQYF. The CDR3, as DNA: TGCGCCAGCAGCCGACAGGGATCAGACATTCAGTACTTC.

The sample holds a few counts of this clonotype. The rearrangement joins TRBV6-1 to TRBJ1-1; TRBD1 aligns across 8 bases. The CDR3 covers 16 residues. V shed 6 bases, J shed 0 bases, and the junction held 9 bases outside the gene matches. Germline CDR1 and CDR2: MNHNS and SASEGT. The DNA of the CDR3 is TGTGCCAGCAGCACCGACAGGGGTGGGGTGAACACTGAAGCTTTCTTT. Protein: CASSTDRGGVNTEAFF.

The sample holds many counts of this clonotype. V usage is TRBV28 and J usage is TRBJ1-2; 12 bases are shared with TRBD1. The CDR3 covers 15 residues. V was clipped by 7 bases and J by 5 bases; unmatched bases: 8. Germline V gene lookup returns CDR1 MDHEN and CDR2 SYDVKM. CDR3 in amino acids: CASTGDRGRRYGYTF. The CDR3 coding sequence is TGTGCCAGCACCGGGGACAGGGGGCGCCGATATGGCTACACCTTC.

As regards this clonotype: A read error is possible here, since a much larger clone lies one base away. The genes are TRBV29-1 and TRBJ1-1; 7 positions agree with TRBD1. This CDR3 is 13 amino acids long. The V and J ends lost 3 bases and 0 bases, in that order; junction bases with no gene match: 1. Germline CDR1 is SQVTM and CDR2 is ANQGSEA. The CDR3 DNA sequence: TGCAGCGTTGAGGGACAGTTGAACACTGAAGCTTTCTTT. Protein product: CSVEGQLNTEAFF.

At least ten counts were recorded for this clonotype. CDR3 sequence: CSVSTLYTEAFF. In nucleotides, the CDR3 is TGCAGCGTGTCGACCTTATACACTGAAGCTTTCTTT. The rearrangement joins TRBV29-1 to TRBJ1-1, with D unclear. Between the trimmed V and J ends, which lost 6 bases and 3 bases, there was a span of 11 bases. There are 12 residues in the CDR3. The V gene's germline CDR1 is SQVTM and CDR2 ANQGSEA.

This clonotype was seen a handful of times. The gene calls are TRBV6-1 and TRBJ1-1; D remains ambiguous. The germline gives CDR1 MNHNS, CDR2 SASEGT. With 6 bases removed from V and 3 bases from J, the gap between germline ends came to 14 bases. This CDR3 has 14 residues. CDR3 loop: CASRTHTGDTEAFF. DNA for the CDR3: TGTGCCAGCAGGACGCACACGGGAGACACTGAAGCTTTCTTT.

The V call is TRBV6-2 or TRBV6-3, the J call TRBJ1-3; D may be TRBD1 (5 bases). V was cut by 0 bases and J by 7 bases, with 19 bases left in between. There are 17 residues in the CDR3. The germline CDR1 and CDR2 sequences are MNHEY and SVGEGT. CDR3 sequence reads: CASSYSSPRGGRNTIYF. The CDR3 DNA reads TGTGCCAGCAGTTACTCGTCCCCTAGGGGCGGTCGGAACACCATATATTTT.

V gene TRBV19 combines with J gene TRBJ2-1; 14 bases match TRBD2. Per the germline V gene, CDR1 is LNHDA and CDR2 is SQIVND (reference sequence). V lost 5 bases to trimming and J lost 6 bases; unmatched junction nucleotides: 18. CDR3 length: 20 amino acids. For the CDR3, the DNA is TGTGCCAGTAGTGGCCGCGGACTAGCGGGGGGAGGGTATCAGGGCAATGAGCAGTTCTTC. It specifies CASSGRGLAGGGYQGNEQFF.

This clonotype was seen repeatedly, ten times or more. This chain connects TRBV6-1 to TRBJ1-2; D call uncertain. This CDR3 has 14 amino acids. The germline V and J ends were trimmed by 2 bases and 1 base, with 8 bases remaining between them. Looked up from germline, CDR1 is MNHNS and CDR2 is SASEGT. The CDR3 loop reads CASSENTDNYGYTF. The CDR3 DNA follows: TGTGCCAGCAGTGAAAATACGGATAACTATGGCTACACCTTC.

The CDR3 DNA sequence: TGTGCCTGGAGTGTAGGGGGCAGCAATCAGCCCCAGCATTTT. It specifies CAWSVGGSNQPQHF. V usage is TRBV30 and J usage is TRBJ1-5, with TRBD1 matching over 7 bases. The junction had 0 bases not matched to a gene; V was cut back by 0 bases and J by 1 base. CDR1 is GTSNPN and CDR2 is SVGIG in the germline V gene (reference sequence). The CDR3 is 14 amino acids.

This clonotype was detected ten times or more. This chain connects TRBV2 to TRBJ1-5; TRBD1 is a possible D gene (5 bases). Per the germline V gene, CDR1 is SNHLY and CDR2 is FYNNEI. The length of the CDR3 is 14 residues. V was trimmed by 3 bases and J by 3 bases, leaving 9 bases between them. CDR3 sequence reads: CASSDYRYNQPQHF. The CDR3 DNA reads TGTGCCAGCAGTGATTACAGGTACAATCAGCCCCAGCATTTT.

This clonotype showed up just a few times. This CDR3 is CASSVGSRGHHEQYF. DNA for the CDR3: TGTGCCAGCAGCGTAGGTAGCAGGGGGCACCACGAGCAGTACTTC. The chain recombines TRBV9 with TRBJ2-7; TRBD1 matches at 8 bases. Trimming at V came to 0 bases and at J to 5 bases, leaving 7 bases not matched to a gene. The CDR3 spans 15 residues. Germline values: CDR1 SGDLS, CDR2 YYNGEE.

The chain combines TRBV6-1 with TRBJ1-2; 9 bases map to TRBD1. V shed 4 bases and J 5 bases; nucleotides not matched to a gene: 8. Germline CDR1 and CDR2: MNHNS and SASEGT. The CDR3 contains 15 residues. In DNA form, the CDR3 reads TGTGCCAGCAGTGGGGCCGGGACAGGGAAATATGGCTACACCTTC. As protein: CASSGAGTGKYGYTF.

There are a few counts of this clonotype. V usage is TRBV12-3 or TRBV12-4 and J usage is TRBJ1-4; D might be TRBD1 (6 bases). The V gene lost 1 base and the J gene lost 6 bases, with 15 bases spanning the gap. The CDR3 runs to 16 residues. The CDR3 sequence is CASSLGTGWDYEKLFF. The CDR3 coding sequence is TGTGCCAGCAGTTTAGGTACAGGGTGGGACTATGAAAAACTGTTTTTT.

The sample holds a few counts of this clonotype. The CDR3: CASSWPPWRGAVGQETQYF. The CDR3 DNA follows: TGTGCCAGCAGCTGGCCCCCGTGGAGGGGGGCCGTCGGCCAAGAGACCCAGTACTTC. The chain combines TRBV7-2 with TRBJ2-5; D may match TRBD1 or TRBD2 (6 bases each). Germline V CDR1 and CDR2: SGHTA, FQGNSA. V lost 4 bases, J lost 1 base, and 25 bases lay in between. This CDR3 comprises 19 residues.

This clonotype was recorded many times. The chain uses TRBV6-5 and TRBJ1-6, with 8 bases fitting TRBD1. V dropped 0 bases and J dropped 11; count of bases not matched to a gene: 9. The V gene's germline CDR1 is MNHEY and CDR2 SVGAGI. The CDR3 is 16 residues long. The CDR3 is CASSYSRQGLRAPLHF. The CDR3, as DNA: TGTGCCAGCAGTTACTCGAGACAGGGGTTACGGGCACCCCTCCACTTT.

This clonotype was seen ten or more times. The chain links TRBV12-5 to TRBJ2-2; 12 bases map to TRBD1. CDR1 is LGHNT and CDR2 is FRNRAP in the germline V gene. V dropped 2 bases and J dropped 9; count of bases not matched to a gene: 10. This CDR3 has 17 amino acids. This CDR3 is CASGLSLSGTGGWELFF. The CDR3 DNA is TGTGCTAGTGGTTTGTCGCTCTCCGGGACAGGGGGCTGGGAGCTGTTTTTT.

To note about this clonotype: The CDR3 does not close with the conserved phenylalanine or tryptophan, likely indicating a read error. V and J are TRBV5-1 and TRBJ1-6; the match to TRBD1 covers 9 bases. The CDR3 covers 15 residues. The V gene end was trimmed by 1 base and the J gene end by 10 bases; junction bases not matched to a gene: 6. The germline V gene encodes CDR1 SGHRS and CDR2 YFSETQ. The CDR3 nucleotides are TGCGCCAGCAGCTTGACAGGACAGGGGAGATCACCCCTCCACTCT. It translates to CASSLTGQGRSPLHS.

This clonotype was observed a handful of times. This chain uses TRBV30 with TRBJ1-5; D not resolved. Germline loops: CDR1 GTSNPN, CDR2 SVGIG (reference sequence). V lost 2 bases, J lost 7 bases, and 9 bases lay in between. CDR3 length equals 12 residues. The CDR3 bases are TGTGCCTGGAGTCGGAGGGAGCAGCCCCAGCATTTT. This encodes CAWSRREQPQHF.

The sample holds many counts of this clonotype. The genes are TRBV6-2 or TRBV6-3 and TRBJ1-2; D unclear. Trimming left V 3 bases short and J 7 bases short, with 15 bases between. CDR1 MNHEY and CDR2 SVGEGT come from the germline V gene. This CDR3 is 14 amino acids long. Written as DNA, the CDR3 is TGTGCCAGCAGTTATACGCTGACTGGATCTGGCTACACCTTC. This sequence encodes CASSYTLTGSGYTF.

This clonotype occurred many times. The chain carries TRBV6-1 and TRBJ1-4; D possibly corresponds to TRBD1 (6 bases). Germline CDR1 is MNHNS and CDR2 is SASEGT. The V and J ends lost 10 bases and 8 bases respectively, with 26 bases between them. The CDR3 totals 16 residues. The CDR3 is CATLVRRPGQEEKLFF. In DNA form, the CDR3 reads TGTGCCACCCTCGTTCGGCGGCCGGGACAAGAAGAAAAACTGTTTTTT.

The sample holds a few counts of this clonotype. The DNA for the CDR3 is TGTGCCAGCAGCGTAGGTAGGACAGGAGCCTACGAGCAGTACTTC. It is translated as CASSVGRTGAYEQYF. The rearrangement uses TRBV9 and TRBJ2-7; 7 positions agree with TRBD1. The ends lost 0 bases at V and 2 bases at J; junction bases unmatched: 5. The germline CDR1 and CDR2 sequences are SGDLS and YYNGEE. CDR3 length: 15 amino acids.

This clonotype was detected many times. The chain has TRBV7-2 and TRBJ1-1; tentatively, D is TRBD1 (5 bases). CDR1 and CDR2 from the germline V gene are SGHTA and FQGNSA. Trimming took 1 base from V and 3 from J, leaving 9 bases between them. This CDR3 has 14 amino acids. The CDR3 DNA sequence: TGTGCCAGCAGCTTAGACAGGTGGCACACTGAAGCTTTCTTT. This codes for CASSLDRWHTEAFF.

This clonotype was counted at least ten times. The V gene is TRBV6-1, the J gene TRBJ1-2; D is uncertain. Germline V gene lookup returns CDR1 MNHNS and CDR2 SASEGT. The germline V and J ends were trimmed by 3 bases and 3 bases, with 8 bases remaining between them. The length of the CDR3 is 13 residues. The CDR3 spells CASSEARDYGYTF. In DNA, the CDR3 is TGTGCCAGCAGTGAGGCAAGGGACTATGGCTACACCTTC.